In this sample, the clone carrying this T cell receptor beta chain turned up once. TCRdb's copy holds only in-frame clones and misses some; the assay was immunoSEQ multiplex PCR. Of some 40,000 clones in the sample, about 88% were seen once. The source of the sample is a study of sequential checkpoint blockade in melanoma. In the study overall: Patients were randomized 1:1 to nivolumab-then-ipilimumab or ipilimumab-then-nivolumab first-line.

Germline trimming cut 3 bases from V and 2 bases from J; bases unmatched to any gene: 1. The length of the CDR3 is 14 residues. CDR1 is SGDLS, CDR2 YYNGEE, per germline. Treatment denoted: randomized to nivolumab then ipilimumab (arm A) or the reverse (arm B). None of the patients previously received DNA-damaging chemotherapy. Sorted cells were live CD3+CD8+, lacking CD19 and CD56, from PBMCs. The TCR originated in a human donor with melanoma. V and J are TRBV9 and TRBJ2-2, with TRBD1 identical over 7 bases. This sample comprised CD8+ T cells sorted from blood (inferred from file names), obtained from a patient given nivolumab and ipilimumab in sequence. The CDR3 DNA reads TGTGCCAGCAGCGACAGGGGTAACACCGGGGAGCTGTTTTTT. Translated, it gives CASSDRGNTGELFF. The complete variable domain, with remaining parts taken from reference TRBV9 and TRBJ2-2, reads DSGVTQTPKHLITATGQRVTLRCSPRSGDLSVYWYQQSLDQGLQFLIQYYNGEERAKGNILERFSAQQFPDLHSELNLSSLELGDSALYFCASSDRGNTGELFFGEGSRLTVL.